Listed here are 20 T cell receptor beta chains from one sample, sequenced in a study of neurological immune-mediated disorders. MiXCR was run by TCRdb on the 5' RACE reads, yielding one entry per CDR3 protein. The sample records 65,000 to 85,000 distinct CDR3 sequences, 2.5% to 4% being singletons. The sample consisted of PBMCs. The source of these receptors is a woman between 45 and 60 years old with multiple sclerosis.

The genes are TRBV5-1 and TRBJ2-3; perhaps TRBD1 as D (6 bases). Per the germline V gene, CDR1 is SGHRS and CDR2 is YFSETQ. V dropped 0 bases and J dropped 5 bases, with 13 bases sitting between them. There are 15 residues in the CDR3. This CDR3 is CASSLDGGRGDTQYF. CDR3 bases: TGCGCCAGCAGCTTGGATGGGGGCAGGGGAGATACGCAGTATTTT.

This clonotype was seen many times. The chain is built from TRBV5-1 and TRBJ2-1, with 9 bases fitting TRBD2. The CDR3 is 16 amino acids. The V gene end was trimmed by 3 bases and the J gene end by 5 bases; junction bases not matched to a gene: 9. Germline V gene data show CDR1 as SGHRS and CDR2 as YFSETQ. The CDR3 region has the DNA TGCGCCAGCAGCTCCAATGCGGGGGGGATGAACAATGAGCAGTTCTTC. Its protein product is CASSSNAGGMNNEQFF. The full variable domain, its missing parts supplied by reference TRBV5-1 and TRBJ2-1, is KAGVTQTPRYLIKTRGQQVTLSCSPISGHRSVSWYQQTPGQGLQFLFEYFSETQRNKGNFPGRFSGRQFSNSRSEMNVSTLELGDSALYLCASSSNAGGMNNEQFFGPGTRLTVL.

This clonotype was picked up many times. This chain joins TRBV7-9 and TRBJ2-2; D perhaps matches TRBD2 (6 bases). The CDR3 contains 15 residues. Germline assignment: CDR1 SEHNR and CDR2 FQNEAQ (reference sequence). Trimming took 4 bases from V and 1 from J, leaving 10 bases between them. The chain's CDR3 is CASSSGEVNTGELFF. DNA of the CDR3: TGTGCCAGCAGCTCCGGGGAGGTGAACACCGGGGAGCTGTTTTTT.

This clonotype was seen many times. The chain combines TRBV5-1 with TRBJ1-1; D not resolved. Germline values: CDR1 SGHRS, CDR2 YFSETQ. V was cut by 4 bases and J by 1 base, with 14 bases left in between. CDR3 size: 15 residues. DNA for the CDR3: TGCGCCAGCAGCCTGCGTGTCGCGGCGAACACTGAAGCTTTCTTT. Translation gives CASSLRVAANTEAFF.

This clonotype was recorded many times. The chain recombines TRBV5-4 with TRBJ1-5, with unresolved D. Trimming shortened V by 0 bases and J by 6 bases, and 7 bases separated the two germline ends. Germline V gene lookup returns CDR1 SGHNT and CDR2 YYREEE (reference sequence). CDR3 length: 13 amino acids. CDR3: CASSLDPRQPQHF. DNA for the CDR3: TGTGCCAGCAGCTTGGACCCGCGTCAGCCCCAGCATTTT.

This clonotype was observed many times. The chain recombines TRBV20-1 with TRBJ1-6, with D perhaps matching TRBD1 (6 bases). This CDR3 is 16 amino acids long. Germline lookup yields CDR1 DFQATT and CDR2 SNEGSKA (reference sequence). V was cut by 5 bases and J by 9 bases, with 23 bases left in between. CDR3 residues: CSARVLKGGIGSPLHF. Written as DNA, the CDR3 is TGCAGTGCTCGAGTCCTTAAGGGGGGGATCGGTTCACCCCTCCACTTT.

This clonotype was observed at least ten times. CDR3 sequence reads: CASSRKTVEQFF. The CDR3 bases are TGCGCCAGCAGCCGGAAGACAGTTGAGCAGTTCTTC. The V and J genes are TRBV5-1 and TRBJ2-1; D perhaps matches TRBD1 (5 bases). Looked up from germline, CDR1 is SGHRS and CDR2 is YFSETQ. CDR3 length equals 12 residues. V was shortened by 4 bases and J by 9 bases, with 11 bases between the two germline ends.

J is TRBJ2-3 and V is TRBV24-1, with D perhaps being TRBD1 or TRBD2 (5 bases each). Germline V gives CDR1 KGHDR, CDR2 SFDVKD. CDR3 length: 15 amino acids. V lost 4 bases and J lost 4, with 14 bases in between. In DNA, the CDR3 is TGTGCCACCAGTGACCCGGGACCTAACCCAGATACGCAGTATTTT. Its protein product is CATSDPGPNPDTQYF.

This clonotype was observed many times. The gene calls are TRBV5-1 and TRBJ2-7; D gene ambiguous. Germline loops: CDR1 SGHRS, CDR2 YFSETQ. The CDR3 runs to 15 residues. V was shortened by 0 bases and J by 3 bases, with 13 bases between the two germline ends. The CDR3 spells CASSLASLSGYEQYF. The CDR3 bases are TGCGCCAGCAGCTTGGCGAGCCTCTCGGGCTACGAGCAGTACTTC.

This clonotype was seen many times. V is TRBV7-2 and J is TRBJ2-3; possible D gene TRBD2, 5 bases. V was trimmed by 1 base and J by 6 bases, leaving 14 bases between them. Germline assignment: CDR1 SGHTA and CDR2 FQGNSA. The CDR3 covers 15 residues. The CDR3 spells CASSLDHGMRDTQYF. CDR3 DNA: TGTGCCAGCAGCTTAGACCACGGGATGAGGGATACGCAGTATTTT.

This clonotype was picked up many times. The chain uses TRBV20-1 and TRBJ1-3; 9 bases agree with TRBD1. From germline, CDR1 is DFQATT and CDR2 SNEGSKA (reference sequence). V was pared by 3 bases and J by 2 bases, with 2 bases of the junction left unmatched. CDR3 size: 14 residues. CDR3 sequence reads: CSARRTGAGNTIYF. The CDR3 coding sequence is TGCAGTGCTAGGAGGACAGGGGCTGGAAACACCATATATTTT.

The chain carries TRBV5-1 and TRBJ2-7, with D perhaps being TRBD1 or TRBD2 (5 bases each). The CDR3 spans 17 residues. V was cut by 0 bases and J by 3 bases, with 19 bases left in between. Germline lookup yields CDR1 SGHRS and CDR2 YFSETQ. The DNA of the CDR3 is TGCGCCAGCAGCTTGGAGGCAGGGACGTTGGATAACTACGAGCAGTACTTC. Its protein product is CASSLEAGTLDNYEQYF.

There are a few counts of this clonotype. The rearrangement uses TRBV21-1 and TRBJ2-6; TRBD2, as called in the table, went unchecked against the DNA. TRBV21-1 is listed as a pseudogene. The CDR3 has 16 amino acids. This CDR3 is CASSRARVPGANVLTF. CDR3 in DNA: TGTGCCAGCAGCAGGGCCCGAGTTCCCGGGGCCAACGTCCTGACTTTC.

This clonotype came up many times. V usage is TRBV5-6 and J usage is TRBJ1-1; D possibly corresponds to TRBD1 (6 bases). The germline gives CDR1 SGHDT, CDR2 YYEEEE. The CDR3 loop spans 13 amino acids. V was pared by 4 bases and J by 1 base, with 8 bases between. DNA of the CDR3: TGTGCCAGCAGCCACAGGGAGAACACTGAAGCTTTCTTT. Its protein product is CASSHRENTEAFF.

As regards this clonotype: Lacking the conserved final phenylalanine or tryptophan, this CDR3 likely reflects a read error. The chain recombines TRBV7-2 with TRBJ2-7; D possibly corresponds to TRBD2 (5 bases). The CDR3 loop spans 13 amino acids. V was trimmed by 5 bases and J by 6 bases, leaving 14 bases between them. In germline, CDR1 is SGHTA, CDR2 FQGNSA. The CDR3 loop is CASSPPGISEQYN. The CDR3 coding sequence is TGTGCCAGCAGCCCCCCCGGGATAAGCGAGCAGTACAAC.

This clonotype was picked up many times. This chain connects TRBV20-1 to TRBJ1-1; possible D gene TRBD1, 5 bases. CDR1 is DFQATT, CDR2 SNEGSKA, per germline (reference sequence). Trimming took 3 bases from V and 11 from J, leaving 13 bases between them. The CDR3 covers 11 residues. CDR3 region: CSASFGRDAFF. The CDR3 DNA follows: TGCAGTGCTAGTTTCGGCAGGGATGCTTTCTTT.

This clonotype was seen at least ten times. The chain recombines TRBV4-1 with TRBJ1-5, with a tentative D call TRBD1 (5 bases). The V gene lost 0 bases and the J gene lost 4 bases, with 13 bases spanning the gap. There are 16 residues in the CDR3. The V gene's germline CDR1 is MGHRA and CDR2 YSYEKL. The CDR3 protein is CASSQEWRQSNQPQHF. In DNA form, the CDR3 reads TGCGCCAGCAGCCAAGAATGGCGACAGTCAAATCAGCCCCAGCATTTT.

This clonotype was observed a handful of times. CDR3 in DNA: TGCAGGGGTGGCCGGGGAGATACGCAGTATTTT. Translation: CRGGRGDTQYF. This chain links TRBV20-1 with TRBJ2-3; possible D gene TRBD2, 5 bases. The CDR3 contains 11 residues. The V gene's germline CDR1 is DFQATT and CDR2 SNEGSKA (reference sequence).

This clonotype has a count of ten or more. The chain combines TRBV4-2 with TRBJ1-5; TRBD1 matches 7 bases. The germline gives CDR1 LGHNA, CDR2 YNFKEQ. The CDR3 is made up of 15 amino acids. The junction had 4 bases not matched to a gene; V was cut back by 1 base and J by 4 bases. The DNA of the CDR3 is TGTGCCAGCAGCCAAGTACAGGGGCAAAATCAGCCCCAGCATTTT. Encoded protein: CASSQVQGQNQPQHF.

This clonotype came up many times. The genes are TRBV12-3 or TRBV12-4 and TRBJ2-3; no clear D. This CDR3 has 11 residues. Trimming shortened V by 3 bases and J by 6 bases, and 4 bases separated the two germline ends. CDR3 protein: CASSFSDTQYF. The CDR3 coding sequence is TGTGCCAGCAGTTTTTCGGATACGCAGTATTTT.